This T cell receptor beta chain was captured in a study of cytomegalovirus exposure and HLA in healthy donors. Primers included in the PCR were 60 Vbeta and 13 Jbeta primers. Some clones are missing from TCRdb's copy, which holds only in-frame ones; the method was immunoSEQ multiplex PCR. The table includes 200,000 or so clones, about 90% detected once. The source material was PBMCs. The receptor was isolated from a girl in the first two years of life in good health and CMV-seronegative.

The CDR3 protein is CATRQGGVTEAFF. For the CDR3, the DNA is TGTGCCACAAGACAGGGAGGCGTGACTGAAGCTTTCTTT. The V and J genes are TRBV15 and TRBJ1-1; TRBD1 matches 7 bases. V gave up 9 bases and J gave up 5 bases; unmatched junction bases: 9. CDR3 length: 13 residues. Per germline, CDR1 LNHNV and CDR2 YYDKDF (reference sequence).